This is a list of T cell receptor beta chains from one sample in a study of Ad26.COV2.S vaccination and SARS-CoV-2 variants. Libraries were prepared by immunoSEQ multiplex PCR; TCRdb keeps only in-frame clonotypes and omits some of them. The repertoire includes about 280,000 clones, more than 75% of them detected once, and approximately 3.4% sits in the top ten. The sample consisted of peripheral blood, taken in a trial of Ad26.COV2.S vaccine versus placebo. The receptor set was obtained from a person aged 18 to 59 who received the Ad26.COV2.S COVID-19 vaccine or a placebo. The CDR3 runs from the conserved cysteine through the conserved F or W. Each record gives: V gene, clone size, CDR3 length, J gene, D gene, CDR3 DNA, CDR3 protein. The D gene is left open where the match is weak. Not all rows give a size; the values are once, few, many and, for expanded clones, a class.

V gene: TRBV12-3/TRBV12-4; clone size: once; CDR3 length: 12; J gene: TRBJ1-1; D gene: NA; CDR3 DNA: TGTGCCAGCAGTTTACTTAACACTGAAGCTTTCTTT; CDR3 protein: CASSLLNTEAFF
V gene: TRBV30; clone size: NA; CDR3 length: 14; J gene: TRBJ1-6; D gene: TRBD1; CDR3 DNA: TGTGCCTGGAGTGTTAGGGGGCCGAGTTCACCCCTCCACTTT; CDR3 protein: CAWSVRGPSSPLHF
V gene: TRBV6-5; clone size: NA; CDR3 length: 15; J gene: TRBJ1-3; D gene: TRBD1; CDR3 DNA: TGTGCCAGCAGGCCTCAAGGGACAGATGGAAACACCATATATTTT; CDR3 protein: CASRPQGTDGNTIYF
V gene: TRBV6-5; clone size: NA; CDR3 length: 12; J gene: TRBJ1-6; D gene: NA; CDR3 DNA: TGTGCCAGCAGGCCAGAAAATTCACCCCTCCACTTT; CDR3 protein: CASRPENSPLHF
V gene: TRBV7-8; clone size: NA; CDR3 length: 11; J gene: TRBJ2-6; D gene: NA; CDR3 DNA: TGTGCCAGTTCTGGGGCCAACGTCCTGACTTTC; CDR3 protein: CASSGANVLTF
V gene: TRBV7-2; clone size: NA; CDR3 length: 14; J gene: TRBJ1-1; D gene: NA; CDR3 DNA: TGTGCCAGCAACTTAATAAGGGGGACACTTGAAGCTTTCTTT; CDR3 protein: CASNLIRGTLEAFF
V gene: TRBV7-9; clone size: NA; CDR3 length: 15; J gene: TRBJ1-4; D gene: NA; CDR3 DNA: TGTGCCAGCAGCTTAGGCGGAACAACTAATGAAAAACTGTTTTTT; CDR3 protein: CASSLGGTTNEKLFF
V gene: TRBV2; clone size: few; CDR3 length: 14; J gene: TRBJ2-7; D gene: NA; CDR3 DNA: TGTGCCAGCATGGGCACCAGGAGCTCCTACGAGCAGTACTTC; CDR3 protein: CASMGTRSSYEQYF
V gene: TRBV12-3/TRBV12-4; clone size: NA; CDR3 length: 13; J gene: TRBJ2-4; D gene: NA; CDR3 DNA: TGTGCCAGCAAGGGACAAGCCAAAAACATTCAGTACTTC; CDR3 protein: CASKGQAKNIQYF
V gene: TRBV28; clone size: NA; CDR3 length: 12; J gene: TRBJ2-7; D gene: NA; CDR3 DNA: TGTGCCAGCAGTTTATACTCCTACGAGCAGTACTTC; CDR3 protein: CASSLYSYEQYF
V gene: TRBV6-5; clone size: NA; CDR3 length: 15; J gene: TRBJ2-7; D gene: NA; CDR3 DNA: TGTGCCAGCCGAGGGGGGGAGGCGGGTTCAGGCGAGCAGTACTTC; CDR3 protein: CASRGGEAGSGEQYF
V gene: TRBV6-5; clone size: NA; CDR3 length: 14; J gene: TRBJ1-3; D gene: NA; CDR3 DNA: TGTGCCAGCAGTTACTCGTGGAGTGGAAACACCATATATTTT; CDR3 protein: CASSYSWSGNTIYF
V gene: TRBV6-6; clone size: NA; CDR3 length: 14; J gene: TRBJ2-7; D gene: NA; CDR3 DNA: TGTGCCAGCACCCTAGGGGGGGACAGGTACGAGCAGTACTTC; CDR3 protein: CASTLGGDRYEQYF
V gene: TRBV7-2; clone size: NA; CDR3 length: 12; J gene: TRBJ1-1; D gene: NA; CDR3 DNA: TGTGCCAGCAGCCGACAGGCCACTGAAGCTTTCTTT; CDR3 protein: CASSRQATEAFF
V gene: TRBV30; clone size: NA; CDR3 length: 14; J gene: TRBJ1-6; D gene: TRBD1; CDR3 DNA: TGTGCCCTAGAACAGGGGATTGCAAATTCACCCCTCCACTTT; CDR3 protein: CALEQGIANSPLHF
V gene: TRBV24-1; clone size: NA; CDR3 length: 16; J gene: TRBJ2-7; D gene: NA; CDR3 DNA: TGTGCCACGACCGTTTTAGTGACAGAAGGGAATTACGAGCAGTACTTC; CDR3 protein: CATTVLVTEGNYEQYF
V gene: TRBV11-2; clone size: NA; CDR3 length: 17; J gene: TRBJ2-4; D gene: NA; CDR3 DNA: TGTGCCAGCAGCTTATCAGTGGTTAATAAGGCCAAAAACATTCAGTACTTC; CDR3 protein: CASSLSVVNKAKNIQYF
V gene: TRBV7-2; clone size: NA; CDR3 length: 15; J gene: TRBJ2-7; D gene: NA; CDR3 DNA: TGTGCCAGCAGCATTAGCGGCGTAAGCTCCTACGAGCAGTACTTC; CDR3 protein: CASSISGVSSYEQYF
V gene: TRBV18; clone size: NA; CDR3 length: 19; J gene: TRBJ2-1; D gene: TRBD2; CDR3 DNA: TGTGCCAGCTCACCACCGAGCGGTAGCGGGAACCTCCGATACAATGAGCAGTTCTTC; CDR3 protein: CASSPPSGSGNLRYNEQFF
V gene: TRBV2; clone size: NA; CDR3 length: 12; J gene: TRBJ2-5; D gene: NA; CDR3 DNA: TGTGCCAGCGCGACGGAGGAAGAGACCCAGTACTTC; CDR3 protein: CASATEEETQYF
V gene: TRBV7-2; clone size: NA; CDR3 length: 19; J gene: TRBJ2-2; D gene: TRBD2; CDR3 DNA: TGTGCCAGCAGCCTAACCGGGTCGGAGCGGGAGCTGAGGACCGGGGAGCTGTTTTTT; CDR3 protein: CASSLTGSERELRTGELFF
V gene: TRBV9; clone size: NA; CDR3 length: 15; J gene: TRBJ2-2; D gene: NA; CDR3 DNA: TGTGCCAGCAGCGTAGACGGGAGGAACACCGGGGAGCTGTTTTTT; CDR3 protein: CASSVDGRNTGELFF
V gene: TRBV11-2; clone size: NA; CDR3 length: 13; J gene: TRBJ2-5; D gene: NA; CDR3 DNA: TGTGCCAGCAGCGAGGGGCAGGCGGAGACCCAGTACTTC; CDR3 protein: CASSEGQAETQYF
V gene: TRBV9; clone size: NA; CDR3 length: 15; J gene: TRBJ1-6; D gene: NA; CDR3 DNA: TGTGCCAGCAGCGTAGGAAGCCCAGGGTATTCACCCCTCCACTTT; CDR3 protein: CASSVGSPGYSPLHF
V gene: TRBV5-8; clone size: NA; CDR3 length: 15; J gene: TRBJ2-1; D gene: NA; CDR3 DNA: TGTGCCAGCAGCAGAGGACTAACCCAATACAATGAGCAGTTCTTC; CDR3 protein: CASSRGLTQYNEQFF
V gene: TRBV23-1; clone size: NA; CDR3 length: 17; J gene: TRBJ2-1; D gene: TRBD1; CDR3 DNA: TGCGCCAGCAGTCAATCTGAGGACAGGGTGATCAACAATGAGCAGTTCTTC; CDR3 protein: CASSQSEDRVINNEQFF
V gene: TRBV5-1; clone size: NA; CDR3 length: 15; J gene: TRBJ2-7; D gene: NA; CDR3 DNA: TGCGCCAGCAACCCCTTCACGGTGGGCTCCTACGAGCAGTACTTC; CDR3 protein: CASNPFTVGSYEQYF
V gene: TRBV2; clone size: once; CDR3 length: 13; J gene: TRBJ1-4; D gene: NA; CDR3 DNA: TGTGCCAGCAGTATCGAGGGGGGGGTTGACCTGTTTTTT; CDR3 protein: CASSIEGGVDLFF
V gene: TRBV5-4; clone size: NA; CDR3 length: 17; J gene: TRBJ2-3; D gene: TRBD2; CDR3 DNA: TGTGCCAGCAGCTTAGGCCTAGCGGGGAGTAGCACAGATACGCAGTATTTT; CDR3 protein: CASSLGLAGSSTDTQYF
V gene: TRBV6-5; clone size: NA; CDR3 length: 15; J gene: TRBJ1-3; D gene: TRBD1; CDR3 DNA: TGTGCCAGCAGTTACTCGACAGGGTCCGGAAACACCATATATTTT; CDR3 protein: CASSYSTGSGNTIYF
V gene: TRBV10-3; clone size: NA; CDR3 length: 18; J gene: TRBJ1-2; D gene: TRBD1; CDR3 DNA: TGTGCCATCAGTAACCCCACAGGGGGCGCGGGTGCTGACTATGGCTACACCTTC; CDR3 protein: CAISNPTGGAGADYGYTF
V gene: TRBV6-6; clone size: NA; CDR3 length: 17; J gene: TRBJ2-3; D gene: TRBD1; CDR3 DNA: TGTGCCAGCAGTCGCACCGGGACAGGGGGAGTCACAGATACGCAGTATTTT; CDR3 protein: CASSRTGTGGVTDTQYF
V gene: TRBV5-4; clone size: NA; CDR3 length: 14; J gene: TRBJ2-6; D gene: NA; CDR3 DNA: TGTGCCAGCAGCTCACCCCGGGGGGCCAACGTCCTGACTTTC; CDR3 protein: CASSSPRGANVLTF
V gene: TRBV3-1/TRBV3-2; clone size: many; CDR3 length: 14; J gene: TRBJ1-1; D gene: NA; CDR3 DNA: TGTGCCACTACAGCGAATGGGCAGGACACTGAAGCTTTCTTT; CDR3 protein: CATTANGQDTEAFF
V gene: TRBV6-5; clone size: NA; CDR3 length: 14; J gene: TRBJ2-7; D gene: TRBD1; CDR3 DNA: TGTGCCAGCAGTTCAATTACAGGGGCCTACGAGCAGTACTTC; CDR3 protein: CASSSITGAYEQYF
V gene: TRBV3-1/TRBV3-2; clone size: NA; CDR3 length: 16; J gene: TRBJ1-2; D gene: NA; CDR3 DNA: TGTGCCAGCAGCCAAGGGGTCGGGGGGGCGCATTATGGCTACACCTTC; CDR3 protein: CASSQGVGGAHYGYTF
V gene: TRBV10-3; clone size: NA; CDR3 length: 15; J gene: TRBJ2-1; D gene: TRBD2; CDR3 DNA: TGTGCCAGCGCGGGGGGGTATAGCTCCTACAATGAGCAGTTCTTC; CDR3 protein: CASAGGYSSYNEQFF
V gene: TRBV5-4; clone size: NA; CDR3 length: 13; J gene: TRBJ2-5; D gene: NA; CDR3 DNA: TGTGCCAGCAGCTTGGCCGGAAGCGAGACCCAGTACTTC; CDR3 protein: CASSLAGSETQYF
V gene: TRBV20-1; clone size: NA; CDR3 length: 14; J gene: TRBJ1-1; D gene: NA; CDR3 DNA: TGCAGTGCTAGTTCATTTTCCAGAGGCACTGAAGCTTTCTTT; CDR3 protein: CSASSFSRGTEAFF
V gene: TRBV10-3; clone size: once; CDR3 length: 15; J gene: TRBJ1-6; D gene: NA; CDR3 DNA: TGTGCCATCAGTGAGTCTGGGGGGCGGAATTCACCCCTCCACTTT; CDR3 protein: CAISESGGRNSPLHF
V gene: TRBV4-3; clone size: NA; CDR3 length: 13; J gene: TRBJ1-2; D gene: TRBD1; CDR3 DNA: TGCGCCAGCAGCCAACGACAGGGGCATGGCTACACCTTC; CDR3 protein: CASSQRQGHGYTF